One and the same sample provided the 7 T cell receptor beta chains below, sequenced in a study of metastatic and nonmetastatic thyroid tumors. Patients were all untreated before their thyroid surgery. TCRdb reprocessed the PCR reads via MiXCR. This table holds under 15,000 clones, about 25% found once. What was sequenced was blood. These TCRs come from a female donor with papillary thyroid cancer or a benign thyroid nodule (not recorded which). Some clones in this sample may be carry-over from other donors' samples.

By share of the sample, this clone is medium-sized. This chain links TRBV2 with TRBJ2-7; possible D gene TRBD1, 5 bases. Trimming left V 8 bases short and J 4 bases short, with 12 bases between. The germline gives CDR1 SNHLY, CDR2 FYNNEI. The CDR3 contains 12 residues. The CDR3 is CASLGRQYEQYV. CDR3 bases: TGTGCCAGCCTGGGGCGGCAATACGAGCAGTACGTC.

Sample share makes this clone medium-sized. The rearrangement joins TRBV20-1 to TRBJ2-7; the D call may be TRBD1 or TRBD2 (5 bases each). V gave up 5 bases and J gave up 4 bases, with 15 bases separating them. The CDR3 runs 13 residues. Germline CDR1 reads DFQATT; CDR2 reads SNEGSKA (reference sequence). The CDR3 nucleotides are TGCAGTGCTTATCGGGGCACCATTTACGAGCAGTACTTC. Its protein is CSAYRGTIYEQYF.

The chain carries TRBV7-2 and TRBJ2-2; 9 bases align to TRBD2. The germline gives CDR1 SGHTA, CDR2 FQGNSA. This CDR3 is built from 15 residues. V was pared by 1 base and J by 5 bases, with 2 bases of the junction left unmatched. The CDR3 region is CASSLGAGGTGELFF. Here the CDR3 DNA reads TGTGCCAGCAGCTTAGGCGCGGGAGGGACCGGGGAGCTGTTTTTT. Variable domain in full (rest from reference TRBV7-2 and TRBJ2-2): GAGVSQSPSNKVTEKGKDVELRCDPISGHTALYWYRQSLGQGLEFLIYFQGNSAPDKSGLPSDRFSAERTGGSVSTLTIQRTQQEDSAVYLCASSLGAGGTGELFFGEGSRLTVL.

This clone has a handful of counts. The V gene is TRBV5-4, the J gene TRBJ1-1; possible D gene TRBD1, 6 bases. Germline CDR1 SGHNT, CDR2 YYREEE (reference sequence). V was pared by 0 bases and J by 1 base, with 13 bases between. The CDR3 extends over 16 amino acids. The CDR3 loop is CASSLGRAGENTEAFF. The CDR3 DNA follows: TGTGCCAGCAGCTTGGGACGGGCAGGGGAGAACACTGAAGCTTTCTTT.

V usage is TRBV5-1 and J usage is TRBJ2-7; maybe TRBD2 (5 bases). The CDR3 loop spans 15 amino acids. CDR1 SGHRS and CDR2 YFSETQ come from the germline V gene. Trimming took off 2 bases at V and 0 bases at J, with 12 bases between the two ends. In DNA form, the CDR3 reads TGCGCCAGCAGCTTAGCGGAACAGTCCTCCTACGAGCAGTACTTC. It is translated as CASSLAEQSSYEQYF. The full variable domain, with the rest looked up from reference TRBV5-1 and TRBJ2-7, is KAGVTQTPRYLIKTRGQQVTLSCSPISGHRSVSWYQQTPGQGLQFLFEYFSETQRNKGNFPGRFSGRQFSNSRSEMNVSTLELGDSALYLCASSLAEQSSYEQYFGPGTRLTVT.

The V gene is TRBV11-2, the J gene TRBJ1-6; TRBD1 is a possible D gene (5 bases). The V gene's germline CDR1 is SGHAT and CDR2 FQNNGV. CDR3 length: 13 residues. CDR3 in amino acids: CPISLTDNSPLHF. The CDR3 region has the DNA TGTCCAATCAGTCTGACAGATAATTCACCCCTCCACTTT. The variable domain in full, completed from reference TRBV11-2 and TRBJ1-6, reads EAGVAQSPRYKIIEKRQSVAFWCNPISGHATLYWYQQILGQGPKLLIQFQNNGVVDDSQLPKDRFSAERLKGVDSTLKIQPAKLEDSAVYLCPISLTDNSPLHFGNGTRLTVT.

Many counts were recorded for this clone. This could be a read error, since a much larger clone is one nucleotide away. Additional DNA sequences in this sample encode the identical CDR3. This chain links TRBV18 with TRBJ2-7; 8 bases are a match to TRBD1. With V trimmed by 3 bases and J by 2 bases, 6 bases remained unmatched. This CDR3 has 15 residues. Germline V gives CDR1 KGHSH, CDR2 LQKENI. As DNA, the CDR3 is TGTGCCAGCTCACCGAGGACAGGGAGCCCCTACGAGCAGTACTTC. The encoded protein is CASSPRTGSPYEQYF.